This TCR beta chain was captured in a study of blood T cell repertoires in COVID-19. Original data processing: Amplifying reference gene primers gave estimates of nucleated cell counts. Libraries were prepared by immunoSEQ multiplex PCR; TCRdb keeps only in-frame clonotypes and omits some of them. The D gene and trimming were derived from the DNA, and the V and J assignments and clone size from that table. The sample consists of almost 20,000 clones, more than 65% of them appearing once. V gave up 4 bases and J gave up 1 base; unmatched junction bases: 7. This CDR3 contains 16 residues. Per the germline V gene, CDR1 is KGHDR and CDR2 is SFDVKD.

The rearrangement uses TRBV24-1 and TRBJ2-3; the match to TRBD1 covers 7 bases. The receptor was isolated from a man older than 75 with acute or convalescent COVID-19. The sample comprised peripheral blood. CDR3 sequence reads: CATSELRGFGTDTQYF. CDR3 nucleotides: TGTGCCACCAGTGAACTCAGGGGGTTCGGCACAGATACGCAGTATTTT.